This is a list of T cell receptor beta chains from one sample in a study of blood T cell repertoires in COVID-19. Repertoires were generated with immunoSEQ multiplex PCR, while TCRdb's copy carries only in-frame clones and drops some. The data contain over 150,000 clones, roughly 80% of them singletons. Material for sequencing was peripheral blood. The receptors here all came from a woman aged 55-70 years with COVID-19, enrolled during active disease. The CDR3 runs from the conserved cysteine through the conserved F or W. Fields, in order: V gene, D gene, J gene, clone size, CDR3 protein, CDR3 DNA. A D gene is named only where the DNA matches it firmly. Only part of the rows carry a size: once, few, many, or a class if the clone is expanded.

>TRBV12-3/TRBV12-4|TRBD1|TRBJ1-2|-
CASSTDRENGYTF
TGTGCCAGCAGCACAGACAGGGAAAATGGCTACACCTTC
>TRBV24-1|-|TRBJ2-1|-
CATSDLVGVDLNEQFF
TGTGCCACCAGTGATTTGGTCGGGGTGGACCTAAATGAGCAGTTCTTC
>TRBV27|-|TRBJ2-7|-
CASSPTTFEQYF
TGTGCCAGCAGCCCCACAACGTTCGAGCAGTACTTC
>TRBV5-1|TRBD1|TRBJ2-7|once
CASSLAGTGFYEQYF
TGCGCCAGCAGCTTGGCCGGGACAGGGTTCTACGAGCAGTACTTC
>TRBV19|TRBD1|TRBJ2-1|few
CASSFGQGRAEQFF
TGTGCCAGTAGTTTCGGACAGGGTCGCGCCGAGCAGTTCTTC
>TRBV7-9|TRBD1|TRBJ2-2|once
CASSSQGATGELFF
TGTGCCAGCAGCTCACAGGGGGCCACCGGGGAGCTGTTTTTT
>TRBV12-3/TRBV12-4|TRBD1|TRBJ1-2|once
CASSQGASLGYTF
TGTGCCAGCAGTCAGGGGGCGTCGCTCGGCTACACCTTC
>TRBV19|TRBD1|TRBJ1-5|-
CASSDPDRGHVGNQPQHF
TGTGCCAGTAGTGATCCGGACAGGGGGCATGTTGGCAATCAGCCCCAGCATTTT
>TRBV5-1|TRBD2|TRBJ2-5|-
CASSLGSGAFQETQYF
TGCGCCAGCAGCTTGGGAAGCGGGGCATTCCAAGAGACCCAGTACTTC
>TRBV19|-|TRBJ1-5|few
CASRGSNQPQHF
TGTGCCAGCCGGGGGAGCAATCAGCCCCAGCATTTT
>TRBV9|TRBD2|TRBJ2-1|once
CASSVAPSSGGKFSYNEQFF
TGTGCCAGCAGCGTAGCCCCATCAAGCGGGGGTAAATTCTCCTACAATGAGCAGTTCTTC
>TRBV19|-|TRBJ1-6|once
CASSMVRRNNSPLHF
TGTGCCAGTAGTATGGTGCGCAGGAACAATTCACCCCTCCACTTT
>TRBV9|-|TRBJ2-3|-
CASSGLPWSTDTQYF
TGTGCCAGCAGCGGACTCCCCTGGAGCACAGATACGCAGTATTTT
>TRBV2|TRBD1|TRBJ1-3|-
CASRTGTGSGNTIYF
TGTGCCAGCAGGACCGGGACAGGCTCTGGAAACACCATATATTTT
>TRBV10-1|-|TRBJ2-1|-
CASSESTGSNEQFF
TGCGCCAGCAGTGAGTCGACGGGAAGCAATGAGCAGTTCTTC
>TRBV30|-|TRBJ2-6|-
CAWSVGAGANVLTF
TGTGCCTGGAGTGTAGGGGCTGGGGCCAACGTCCTGACTTTC
>TRBV18|TRBD2|TRBJ2-1|-
CASSPWGTSGTRNEQFF
TGTGCCAGCTCACCATGGGGTACTAGCGGGACGCGCAATGAGCAGTTCTTC
>TRBV7-9|TRBD1|TRBJ1-3|-
CASSLTGDSGNTIYF
TGTGCCAGCAGCCTGACAGGGGACTCTGGAAACACCATATATTTT
>TRBV12-3/TRBV12-4|-|TRBJ1-2|once
CASSLRGSGYTF
TGTGCCAGCAGTTTACGGGGGTCTGGCTACACCTTC
>TRBV9|TRBD2|TRBJ2-1|-
CASSVGGTSGYNEQFF
TGTGCCAGCAGCGTAGGGGGGACTAGCGGGTACAATGAGCAGTTCTTC
>TRBV5-6|TRBD1|TRBJ1-5|-
CASSRGTVNQPQHF
TGTGCCAGCAGCCGTGGGACAGTCAATCAGCCCCAGCATTTT
>TRBV5-4|-|TRBJ1-1|once
CASSARGYTEAFF
TGTGCCAGCAGCGCAAGGGGGTACACTGAAGCTTTCTTT
>TRBV7-9|-|TRBJ1-3|-
CASSPGTLGNTIYF
TGTGCCAGCAGCCCGGGGACACTTGGAAACACCATATATTTT
>TRBV2|TRBD1|TRBJ2-2|-
CASSENFQGAGELFF
TGTGCCAGCAGTGAAAATTTCCAGGGGGCCGGGGAGCTGTTTTTT
>TRBV4-2|TRBD1|TRBJ1-1|-
CASSQEDRESTEAFF
TGTGCCAGCAGCCAAGAAGACAGGGAAAGCACTGAAGCTTTCTTT
>TRBV4-1|-|TRBJ1-4|-
CASSQEESGVVTNEKLFF
TGCGCCAGCAGCCAAGAAGAGTCAGGGGTGGTAACTAATGAAAAACTGTTTTTT
>TRBV19|-|TRBJ1-2|once
CASTQRGGGYGYTF
TGTGCCAGTACCCAGAGGGGGGGAGGCTATGGCTACACCTTC
>TRBV10-2|-|TRBJ1-4|-
CASSEVVGSSKLFF
TGCGCCAGCAGTGAGGTGGTTGGGAGCTCAAAACTGTTTTTT
>TRBV11-2|TRBD1|TRBJ2-1|-
CASKRGTALYNEQFF
TGTGCCAGCAAAAGAGGGACAGCTTTGTACAATGAGCAGTTCTTC
>TRBV6-6|TRBD1|TRBJ1-1|-
CASSPDRDVPEAFF
TGTGCCAGCAGTCCGGACAGGGATGTACCTGAAGCTTTCTTT
>TRBV5-1|TRBD1|TRBJ1-5|-
CASSLGDRGQPQHF
TGCGCCAGCAGCTTGGGGGACAGGGGTCAGCCCCAGCATTTT
>TRBV12-3/TRBV12-4|-|TRBJ1-1|-
CASSLRENTEAFF
TGTGCCAGCAGTTTACGAGAGAACACTGAAGCTTTCTTT
>TRBV27|-|TRBJ2-3|-
CASSLSMTGDTQYF
TGTGCCAGCAGTTTATCGATGACGGGAGATACGCAGTATTTT
>TRBV7-8|TRBD1|TRBJ1-2|-
CASSLGGQSSYGYTF
TGTGCCAGCAGCTTAGGGGGACAGTCGAGCTATGGCTACACCTTC
>TRBV2|TRBD2|TRBJ2-2|-
CASILAGDTGELFF
TGTGCCAGCATTCTAGCGGGGGACACCGGGGAGCTGTTTTTT
>TRBV10-2|-|TRBJ1-2|-
CASSGQGGGYTF
TGCGCCAGCAGTGGGCAGGGCGGTGGCTACACCTTC
>TRBV6-5|TRBD1|TRBJ2-2|-
CASSTGQGKTGELFF
TGTGCCAGCAGTACAGGACAGGGAAAGACCGGGGAGCTGTTTTTT
>TRBV27|-|TRBJ2-7|-
CASSPSDSRMSYEQYF
TGTGCCAGCAGTCCATCGGACTCCAGGATGAGTTACGAGCAGTACTTC
>TRBV7-3|-|TRBJ1-2|-
CASSQGSLDYGYTF
TGTGCCAGCAGCCAGGGGAGCCTGGACTATGGCTACACCTTC
>TRBV5-1|-|TRBJ1-2|-
CASSLEGLQNYGYTF
TGCGCCAGCAGCTTGGAAGGTCTACAGAACTATGGCTACACCTTC
>TRBV11-2|-|TRBJ1-4|-
CASSLRVRGEKLFF
TGTGCCAGCAGCTTAAGAGTCCGAGGGGAAAAACTGTTTTTT
>TRBV6-5|-|TRBJ1-1|-
CASSYNGGEGTEAFF
TGTGCCAGCAGTTATAACGGGGGGGAAGGCACTGAAGCTTTCTTT
>TRBV12-5|TRBD1|TRBJ2-1|-
CASGRRTGGVNEQFF
TGTGCTAGTGGTCGCCGGACAGGGGGGGTCAATGAGCAGTTCTTC
>TRBV11-3|TRBD1|TRBJ2-2|-
CASSRRTGDIGGELFF
TGTGCCAGCAGCCGCCGGACAGGGGACATCGGCGGGGAGCTGTTTTTT
>TRBV7-3|TRBD1|TRBJ2-1|-
CASSQEGDRYNEQFF
TGTGCCAGCAGCCAAGAAGGGGACAGGTACAATGAGCAGTTCTTC
>TRBV5-5|TRBD1|TRBJ2-1|once
CASSSGTVQNEQFF
TGTGCCAGCAGCTCCGGGACAGTACAAAATGAGCAGTTCTTC
>TRBV9|TRBD1|TRBJ1-5|-
CASSAGQGLSNQPQHF
TGTGCCAGCAGCGCCGGACAGGGGTTGAGCAATCAGCCCCAGCATTTT
>TRBV9|TRBD1|TRBJ1-2|-
CASSPQPRDRDGNYGYTF
TGTGCCAGCAGCCCCCAGCCACGGGACAGGGACGGGAACTATGGCTACACCTTC
>TRBV7-9|-|TRBJ2-1|-
CASSLGASEQFF
TGTGCCAGCAGCTTAGGGGCCTCTGAGCAGTTCTTC
>TRBV18|-|TRBJ2-1|few
CASSFWQSGNEQFF
TGTGCCAGCTCCTTCTGGCAGTCCGGGAATGAGCAGTTCTTC
>TRBV2|TRBD1|TRBJ1-2|-
CASSLGGTVGGYTF
TGTGCCAGCAGTCTTGGGGGGACAGTCGGTGGCTACACCTTC
>TRBV19|-|TRBJ2-6|-
CASGQTGANVLTF
TGTGCCAGCGGACAGACTGGGGCCAACGTCCTGACTTTC
>TRBV19|-|TRBJ2-1|-
CASSMGLLTGQFF
TGTGCCAGTAGTATGGGACTCCTGACGGGGCAGTTCTTC
>TRBV9|TRBD1|TRBJ1-5|-
CASSAGQGSYGNQPQHF
TGTGCCAGCAGCGCGGGACAGGGGAGTTACGGAAATCAGCCCCAGCATTTT
>TRBV19|TRBD1|TRBJ1-1|-
CASITRTGKNTEAFF
TGTGCCAGTATTACGAGGACAGGAAAAAACACTGAAGCTTTCTTT